Following are 27 T cell receptor beta chains from one sample sequenced in a study of blood T cell repertoires in COVID-19. This table comes from immunoSEQ multiplex PCR, and its TCRdb copy is limited to in-frame clones, with some not included. The table has about 120,000 clones, 87% seen once. Sequencing input: peripheral blood. The receptors come from a woman in her 70s with acute or convalescent COVID-19.

CDR3 DNA sequence: TGTGCCAGCAGCCCGGCGGGGGGCCCTGCCCACGAGCAGTACTTC. The encoded protein is CASSPAGGPAHEQYF. The rearrangement links TRBV11-2 to TRBJ2-7, with 8 bases lining up with TRBD2. V was pared by 5 bases and J by 5 bases, with 11 bases of the junction left unmatched. Germline V gene sequence: CDR1 SGHAT, CDR2 FQNNGV. This CDR3 is 15 amino acids long.

The rearrangement uses TRBV9 and TRBJ1-6; D is unresolved. CDR1 is SGDLS and CDR2 is YYNGEE in the germline V gene. The length of the CDR3 is 17 residues. V gave up 0 bases and J gave up 0 bases, with 10 bases separating them. The CDR3 protein is CASSVGRVSSYNSPLHF. In DNA form, the CDR3 reads TGTGCCAGCAGCGTAGGGAGGGTCAGCTCCTATAATTCACCCCTCCACTTT. Together with reference TRBV9 and TRBJ1-6, the CDR3 gives the full variable domain: DSGVTQTPKHLITATGQRVTLRCSPRSGDLSVYWYQQSLDQGLQFLIQYYNGEERAKGNILERFSAQQFPDLHSELNLSSLELGDSALYFCASSVGRVSSYNSPLHFGNGTRLTVT.

This chain uses TRBV30 with TRBJ1-2, with unresolved D. Germline V lookup: CDR1 GTSNPN, CDR2 SVGIG (reference sequence). CDR3 length equals 18 residues. V was trimmed by 0 bases and J by 3 bases, leaving 23 bases between them. CDR3 sequence: CAWSVRRVQAGPDYGYTF. The DNA of the CDR3 is TGTGCCTGGAGTGTACGCCGAGTGCAGGCGGGTCCCGACTATGGCTACACCTTC.

This chain joins TRBV7-2 and TRBJ2-1, with 10 nucleotides matching TRBD1. V lost 2 bases, J lost 7 bases, and 2 bases stayed unmatched. Germline V gene sequence: CDR1 SGHTA, CDR2 FQGNSA. This CDR3 is built from 14 residues. The CDR3 coding sequence is TGTGCCAGCAGCTTACGGGACAGGGGTAATGAGCAGTTCTTC. Translating it yields CASSLRDRGNEQFF.

In this sample, this clone turned up once. The chain's CDR3 is CASSPSNTGELFF. The CDR3, as DNA: TGCGCCAGCAGCCCTTCGAACACCGGGGAGCTGTTTTTT. The chain has TRBV5-1 and TRBJ2-2; D not resolved. The germline gives CDR1 SGHRS, CDR2 YFSETQ. Trimming cost V 4 bases and J 0 bases, with 4 bases left between them. The CDR3 totals 13 residues.

This sequence joins TRBV19 and TRBJ2-1; 12 bases agree with TRBD2. Germline V gene data show CDR1 as LNHDA and CDR2 as SQIVND (reference sequence). The CDR3 loop spans 14 amino acids. V shed 3 bases and J 15 bases; nucleotides not matched to a gene: 9. The CDR3 spells CASSMGLAGRASFF. Here the CDR3 DNA reads TGTGCCAGTAGTATGGGACTAGCGGGTCGGGCATCGTTCTTC. Full variable domain (missing parts from reference TRBV19 and TRBJ2-1): DGGITQSPKYLFRKEGQNVTLSCEQNLNHDAMYWYRQDPGQGLRLIYYSQIVNDFQKGDIAEGYSVSREKKESFPLTVTSAQKNPTAFYLCASSMGLAGRASFFGPGTRLTVL.

A single count supports this clone. This chain joins TRBV20-1 and TRBJ1-5; D is unresolved. Trimming shortened V by 2 bases and J by 16 bases, and 15 bases separated the two germline ends. CDR1 is DFQATT and CDR2 is SNEGSKA in the germline V gene (reference sequence). The CDR3 consists of 11 residues. CDR3 nucleotide sequence: TGCAGTGCTAGACTCCCCCCGACACACCATTTT. Residues: CSARLPPTHHF.

The V call is TRBV15, the J call TRBJ1-4; D is uncertain. This CDR3 is 16 amino acids long. V lost 5 bases and J 0 bases, leaving 13 bases between the germline ends. Germline values: CDR1 LNHNV, CDR2 YYDKDF (reference sequence). DNA for the CDR3: TGTGCCACCAGCGAACGCGGGGTCGCAACTAATGAAAAACTGTTTTTT. Amino acid sequence: CATSERGVATNEKLFF.

The rearrangement links TRBV5-1 to TRBJ2-3, with D uncertain. V lost 3 bases to trimming and J lost 3 bases, with 14 bases between them. The CDR3 is made up of 15 amino acids. From germline, CDR1 is SGHRS and CDR2 YFSETQ. CDR3 nucleotide sequence: TGCGCCAGCAGCTCCCAGACAACGGTAACAGATACGCAGTATTTT. Residues: CASSSQTTVTDTQYF.

The chain has TRBV30 and TRBJ1-5; 9 nucleotides line up with TRBD1. Germline trimming cut 2 bases from V and 4 bases from J; bases unmatched to any gene: 3. The V gene's germline CDR1 is GTSNPN and CDR2 SVGIG (reference sequence). The CDR3 extends over 14 amino acids. The CDR3 spells CAWSLGTGNQPQHF. The CDR3 DNA reads TGTGCCTGGAGTCTCGGGACAGGGAATCAGCCCCAGCATTTT.

This rearrangement joins TRBV5-1 to TRBJ2-7; 10 bases map to TRBD2. J was trimmed by 5 bases and V by 4 bases; bases with no gene match: 18. This CDR3 contains 18 residues. In germline, CDR1 is SGHRS, CDR2 YFSETQ. The DNA for the CDR3 is TGCGCCAGCAGCCGGGGTGGGACTAGCGTCCGCATGGACCACGAGCAGTACTTC. Translated: CASSRGGTSVRMDHEQYF.

The chain is built from TRBV4-2 and TRBJ1-5; D is ambiguous. The germline gives CDR1 LGHNA, CDR2 YNFKEQ. V was trimmed by 0 bases and J by 4 bases, leaving 7 bases between them. The CDR3 extends over 14 amino acids. The CDR3: CASSQEHKNQPQHF. CDR3 in DNA: TGTGCCAGCAGCCAAGAACACAAAAATCAGCCCCAGCATTTT.

The chain has TRBV7-6 and TRBJ1-1, with 7 bases aligning to TRBD1. The CDR3 sequence is 15 residues long. V lost 4 bases, J lost 4 bases, and 9 bases stayed unmatched. The germline gives CDR1 SGHVS, CDR2 FNYEAQ. CDR3 DNA: TGTGCCAGCAGCTCCAAAACAGGGGCGGGCACTGAAGCTTTCTTT. Protein: CASSSKTGAGTEAFF.

V usage is TRBV11-3 and J usage is TRBJ2-3, with D unresolved. V lost 4 bases to trimming and J lost 6 bases, with 11 bases between them. Germline V gene data show CDR1 as SGHNT and CDR2 as YENEEA. The CDR3 has 13 amino acids. The CDR3 DNA is TGTGCCAGCAGCTCGCGCCCCTTGGATACGCAGTATTTT. Translating it yields CASSSRPLDTQYF.

CDR3 sequence: CASSEQTGGHEQYF. The CDR3 DNA follows: TGTGCCAGCAGCGAGCAGACAGGGGGCCACGAGCAGTACTTC. The chain uses TRBV11-2 and TRBJ2-7; 10 nucleotides match TRBD1. The CDR3 has 14 amino acids. V lost 5 bases, J lost 5 bases, and 6 bases stayed unmatched. Germline CDR1 reads SGHAT; CDR2 reads FQNNGV.

The chain employs TRBV27 and TRBJ1-1; TRBD1 matches at 11 bases. Germline V gene sequence: CDR1 MNHEY, CDR2 SMNVEV (reference sequence). The CDR3 has 15 amino acids. V dropped 1 base and J dropped 12; count of bases not matched to a gene: 10. CDR3 bases: TGTGCCAGCAGTTTATGGGGACAGGGGGGATCTATGCCTTTCTTT. Its protein is CASSLWGQGGSMPFF.

The chain couples TRBV12-5 to TRBJ2-5, with D unresolved. Germline V CDR1 and CDR2: LGHNT, FRNRAP. The CDR3 is made up of 12 amino acids. Trimming took off 0 bases at V and 5 bases at J, with 4 bases between the two ends. The CDR3 DNA follows: TGTGCTAGTGGTTTGGTTTATGAGACCCAGTACTTC. It codes for CASGLVYETQYF.

This chain links TRBV5-1 with TRBJ1-3; tentative D call: TRBD1 (6 bases). The CDR3 sequence is 15 residues long. CDR1 is SGHRS, CDR2 YFSETQ, per germline. Between the trimmed V and J ends, which lost 4 bases and 0 bases, there was a span of 11 bases. The CDR3 DNA is TGCGCCAGCAGCCTAGGACAGCACTCTGGAAACACCATATATTTT. Translation gives CASSLGQHSGNTIYF.

For the CDR3, the DNA is TGTGCCAGCAGTTTGACAGAAGATAATTCACCCCTCCACTTT. Its translation is CASSLTEDNSPLHF. The chain couples TRBV6-5 to TRBJ1-6, with D possibly matching TRBD1 (5 bases). This CDR3 comprises 14 residues. V lost 4 bases and J lost 5, with 9 bases in between. CDR1 is MNHEY and CDR2 is SVGAGI in the germline V gene.

The V and J genes are TRBV27 and TRBJ2-3, with 10 bases identical to TRBD2. This CDR3 has 15 residues. Germline V lookup: CDR1 MNHEY, CDR2 SMNVEV (reference sequence). Trimming cost V 5 bases and J 2 bases; bases outside gene matches: 4. This CDR3 is CASSTTSGSTDTQYF. The CDR3 nucleotides are TGTGCCAGCAGTACGACTAGCGGGTCCACAGATACGCAGTATTTT.

This clone showed up just a few times. The chain joins TRBV6-5 to TRBJ1-5; maybe TRBD1 (5 bases). The CDR3 consists of 15 residues. CDR1 is MNHEY and CDR2 is SVGAGI in the germline V gene. V lost 0 bases to trimming and J lost 3 bases, with 9 bases between them. The CDR3 is CASSYSGQFNQPQHF. For the CDR3, the DNA is TGTGCCAGCAGTTACTCGGGGCAGTTCAATCAGCCCCAGCATTTT.

V is TRBV12-5 and J is TRBJ1-5, with 7 bases identical to TRBD1. The CDR3 totals 14 residues. The junction had 9 bases not matched to a gene; V was cut back by 6 bases and J by 7 bases. Per germline, CDR1 LGHNT and CDR2 FRNRAP. The CDR3 sequence: CASGPGQGEQPQHF. CDR3 in DNA: TGTGCTAGTGGGCCCGGGCAGGGGGAACAGCCCCAGCATTTT.

The chain carries TRBV2 and TRBJ1-6; possibly TRBD1 for D (5 bases). V was clipped by 0 bases and J by 8 bases, with 11 bases between them. The CDR3 loop spans 15 amino acids. Germline CDR1 SNHLY, CDR2 FYNNEI. This CDR3 reads CASSEAGAVDSPLHF. The CDR3 DNA reads as TGTGCCAGCAGTGAAGCAGGGGCAGTTGATTCACCCCTCCACTTT.

This chain joins TRBV3-1 (or the pseudogene TRBV3-2) and TRBJ2-7; D might be TRBD2 (6 bases). Trimming shortened V by 4 bases and J by 3 bases, and 16 bases separated the two germline ends. CDR1 and CDR2 (germline): LGHDT, YNNKEL (reference sequence). CDR3 length: 15 residues. The CDR3 loop is CASSRSGTARYEQYF. The CDR3 bases are TGTGCCAGCAGCCGTTCCGGGACTGCCCGCTACGAGCAGTACTTC.

This chain links TRBV2 with TRBJ2-3, with TRBD2 matching 15 bases. The CDR3 sequence is 13 residues long. CDR1 and CDR2 (germline): SNHLY, FYNNEI. Unmatched junction bases numbered 2, after V lost 8 bases and J lost 8 bases. The CDR3 loop is CASEGLAGGTQYF. The CDR3 DNA reads TGTGCCAGCGAGGGACTAGCGGGGGGTACGCAGTATTTT.

The chain couples TRBV30 to TRBJ2-7; TRBD1 matches at 7 bases. The CDR3 totals 14 residues. From germline, CDR1 is GTSNPN and CDR2 SVGIG (reference sequence). V was pared by 3 bases and J by 2 bases, with 7 bases of the junction left unmatched. The CDR3 region is CAWRIMTGPYEQYF. DNA of the CDR3: TGTGCCTGGAGAATAATGACAGGGCCCTACGAGCAGTACTTC.

This sequence joins TRBV28 and TRBJ1-5; no firm D call. Germline V gene lookup returns CDR1 MDHEN and CDR2 SYDVKM. Deletions cut 5 bases from V and 3 bases from J, with 11 bases between. The CDR3 spans 14 residues. CDR3 sequence reads: CASSATDDNQPQHF. The CDR3 bases are TGTGCCAGCAGTGCAACAGATGACAATCAGCCCCAGCATTTT.